This passage covers 9 T cell receptor beta chains from one sample sequenced in a study of shared clonotypes between healthy human individuals. The repertoire was sequenced with immunoSEQ multiplex PCR; TCRdb's copy has only in-frame clones and lacks some. The profile shows about 2.4 million clones, 93% of them singletons. The sequenced material came from naive CD4+ T cells from PBMCs. Subset meaning: CD45RA+ positively selected. The receptors derive from a young man in good health. Some clones in this sample may be carry-over from other donors' samples.

There are a few counts of this clone. The rearrangement joins TRBV5-4 to TRBJ1-5; 9 bases agree with TRBD1. CDR3 length: 17 amino acids. Trimming cost V 4 bases and J 3 bases; bases outside gene matches: 11. Germline V gives CDR1 SGHNT, CDR2 YYREEE (reference sequence). The CDR3 DNA follows: TGTGCCAGCAGCATATACCCGGGACAGGGCTACAATCAGCCCCAGCATTTT. Its translation is CASSIYPGQGYNQPQHF. Filled out from reference TRBV5-4 and TRBJ1-5, the complete variable domain reads ETGVTQSPTHLIKTRGQQVTLRCSSQSGHNTVSWYQQALGQGPQFIFQYYREEENGRGNFPPRFSGLQFPNYSSELNVNALELDDSALYLCASSIYPGQGYNQPQHFGDGTRLSIL.

This clone was counted between two and nine times. This chain links TRBV30 with TRBJ1-1, with unresolved D. Looked up from germline, CDR1 is GTSNPN and CDR2 is SVGIG (reference sequence). Between the trimmed V and J ends, which lost 3 bases and 6 bases, there was a span of 14 bases. The length of the CDR3 is 13 residues. CDR3 in DNA: TGTGCCTGGAGCCCTTCTAGGGCCGCTGAAGCTTTCTTT. It is translated as CAWSPSRAAEAFF.

This rearrangement joins TRBV11-3 to TRBJ2-3; D possibly uses TRBD1 or TRBD2 (6 bases each). Germline lookup yields CDR1 SGHNT and CDR2 YENEEA. The CDR3 has 16 residues. The V and J ends lost 10 bases and 1 base respectively, with 21 bases between them. The CDR3 spells CANPYGGGICTDTQYF. CDR3 DNA sequence: TGTGCCAACCCATACGGAGGGGGGATTTGCACAGATACGCAGTATTTT. Combining the CDR3 with reference TRBV11-3 and TRBJ2-3 gives the whole variable domain EAGVVQSPRYKIIEKKQPVAFWCNPISGHNTLYWYLQNLGQGPELLIRYENEEAVDDSQLPKDRFSAERLKGVDSTLKIQPAELGDSAVYLCANPYGGGICTDTQYFGPGTRLTVL.

The chain has TRBV7-3 and TRBJ2-3, with 9 nucleotides matching TRBD2. The CDR3 is made up of 16 amino acids. Germline V lookup: CDR1 SGHTA, CDR2 FQGTGA. V shed 0 bases, J shed 4 bases, and the junction held 5 bases outside the gene matches. This chain's CDR3 is CASSLTSGSGSDTQYF. CDR3 nucleotides: TGTGCCAGCAGCTTAACTAGCGGGAGTGGTTCAGATACGCAGTATTTT.

As regards this clone: This same CDR3 is encoded by further DNA sequences in the sample. The chain links TRBV6-1 to TRBJ1-3; D unresolved. The CDR3 runs to 13 residues. V shed 1 base and J shed 4 bases, with 5 bases lying between them. Germline CDR1 and CDR2: MNHNS and SASEGT. CDR3 coding DNA: TGTGCCAGCAGTGAAGTTCGAGGAAACACCATATATTTT. Translating it yields CASSEVRGNTIYF.

To note about this clone: The same CDR3 can be traced to other DNA sequences in this sample. The chain is built from TRBV13 and TRBJ1-1; the D gene is possibly TRBD1 (5 bases). Germline-derived CDR1 and CDR2 are PRHDT and FYEKMQ (reference sequence). V gave up 0 bases and J gave up 3 bases, with 5 bases separating them. This CDR3 comprises 13 residues. The CDR3 DNA sequence: TGTGCCAGCAGCTTAGGCAGGGACACTGAAGCTTTCTTT. Translating it yields CASSLGRDTEAFF.

The V gene is TRBV5-1, the J gene TRBJ2-5, with 13 bases lining up with TRBD2. V lost 2 bases and J lost 2; bases outside the gene matches: 3. CDR3 size: 16 residues. Germline-derived CDR1 and CDR2 are SGHRS and YFSETQ. The CDR3 protein is CASSLEGLAGQETQYF. As DNA, the CDR3 is TGCGCCAGCAGCTTAGAGGGACTAGCGGGACAAGAGACCCAGTACTTC.

The gene calls are TRBV7-7 and TRBJ2-5; TRBD2 agrees at 8 bases. This CDR3 spans 14 amino acids. CDR1 and CDR2 from the germline V gene are SSHAT and FNYEAQ (reference sequence). With 4 bases clipped from V and 3 bases from J, the junction kept 4 bases outside the gene matches. In DNA, the CDR3 is TGTGCCAGCAGCTCTCAACTAGCGGAAGAGACCCAGTACTTC. Translating it yields CASSSQLAEETQYF.

The rearrangement uses TRBV28 and TRBJ2-5; 8 nucleotides agree with TRBD2. Germline V gives CDR1 MDHEN, CDR2 SYDVKM. The length of the CDR3 is 20 residues. J was trimmed by 2 bases and V by 4 bases; bases with no gene match: 21. CDR3 region: CASSYPLTEGLVGKQETQYF. The CDR3 bases are TGTGCCAGCAGTTACCCCCTGACTGAGGGACTAGTCGGGAAGCAAGAGACCCAGTACTTC.